These 27 T cell receptor beta chains share one sample of origin, sequenced in a study of T cell changes during pregnancy in multiple sclerosis (dated by TCRdb to the late 2010s). To prepare the library, the immunoSEQ multiplex PCR assay was applied. The table was pulled from immuneACCESS by TCRdb, which kept in-frame rearrangements only. Such tables lose some clones; where checked, under half of the loss comes from unresolved V genes, and the rest has no known cause. This sample has about 66,000 clones in its table, and 91% of those were observed once. Approximately 5.3% of the sample comes from the top ten. The sample was CD8+ T cells from peripheral blood mononuclear cells, taken before pregnancy. These TCRs come from a female donor with multiple sclerosis, enrolled in a pregnancy study.

The chain joins TRBV4-1 to TRBJ2-3; 7 nucleotides agree with TRBD2. Germline CDR1 is MGHRA and CDR2 is YSYEKL. The CDR3 has 17 residues. With V trimmed by 3 bases and J by 0 bases, 9 bases remained unmatched. DNA for the CDR3: TGCGCCAGCAGCCATCCCGGGGCGGGGGTTAGCACAGATACGCAGTATTTT. Encoded protein: CASSHPGAGVSTDTQYF.

The rearrangement links TRBV6-1 to TRBJ2-7; no reliable D call. There are 13 residues in the CDR3. Trimming shortened V by 0 bases and J by 4 bases, and 7 bases separated the two germline ends. Per the germline V gene, CDR1 is MNHNS and CDR2 is SASEGT. The CDR3: CASSEAANYEQYF. As DNA, the CDR3 is TGTGCCAGCAGTGAAGCAGCGAATTACGAGCAGTACTTC.

This chain connects TRBV5-6 to TRBJ2-1; D perhaps matches TRBD2 (5 bases). The CDR3 is made up of 13 amino acids. Between the trimmed V and J ends, which lost 0 bases and 9 bases, there was a span of 10 bases. Per germline, CDR1 SGHDT and CDR2 YYEEEE. The CDR3 is CASSLGGLSEQFF. The CDR3, as DNA: TGTGCCAGCAGCTTGGGCGGGCTAAGTGAGCAGTTCTTC.

The V and J genes are TRBV7-8 and TRBJ1-5; D possibly corresponds to TRBD1 (5 bases). Trimming stripped 4 bases from V and 6 bases from J, with 13 bases between. In germline, CDR1 is SGHVS, CDR2 FQNEAQ. The CDR3 extends over 14 amino acids. The CDR3 region is CASSWGLGPQPQHF. CDR3 nucleotides: TGTGCCAGCAGCTGGGGTCTGGGGCCTCAGCCCCAGCATTTT. Full variable domain (remainder filled in from reference TRBV7-8 and TRBJ1-5): GAGVSQSPRYKVAKRGQDVALRCDPISGHVSLFWYQQALGQGPEFLTYFQNEAQLDKSGLPSDRFFAERPEGSVSTLKIQRTQQEDSAVYLCASSWGLGPQPQHFGDGTRLSIL.

V gene TRBV9 combines with J gene TRBJ2-1; 16 positions agree with TRBD2. Trimming took 3 bases from V and 0 from J; bases not matched to a gene: 6. This CDR3 has 19 amino acids. The germline V gene has CDR1 SGDLS and CDR2 YYNGEE. The CDR3 DNA follows: TGTGCCAGCAGCGCAGGGGGACTAGCGGGGGGGAGCTCCTACAATGAGCAGTTCTTC. Its translation: CASSAGGLAGGSSYNEQFF.

The chain links TRBV5-6 to TRBJ1-2; TRBD1 is a possible D gene (5 bases). V lost 0 bases and J lost 2, with 11 bases in between. The CDR3 loop spans 15 amino acids. CDR1 and CDR2 from the germline V gene are SGHDT and YYEEEE. DNA of the CDR3: TGTGCCAGCAGCTTGGGTCAGGGATGGAACTATGGCTACACCTTC. This gives the protein CASSLGQGWNYGYTF. The whole variable domain, remainder taken from reference TRBV5-6 and TRBJ1-2, is DAGVTQSPTHLIKTRGQQVTLRCSPKSGHDTVSWYQQALGQGPQFIFQYYEEEERQRGNFPDRFSGHQFPNYSSELNVNALLLGDSALYLCASSLGQGWNYGYTFGSGTRLTVV.

This clone turned up a few times. V is TRBV27 and J is TRBJ1-1; 8 nucleotides match TRBD1. Germline loops: CDR1 MNHEY, CDR2 SMNVEV (reference sequence). This CDR3 is built from 13 residues. V dropped 4 bases and J dropped 6; count of bases not matched to a gene: 4. CDR3 loop: CASSSPGGPEAFF. The CDR3 bases are TGTGCCAGCAGTTCACCAGGGGGCCCTGAAGCTTTCTTT.

This clone was detected only once. V and J are TRBV4-1 and TRBJ1-5; D remains ambiguous. V gave up 3 bases and J gave up 7 bases, with 16 bases separating them. Germline CDR1 is MGHRA and CDR2 is YSYEKL. The CDR3 is made up of 15 amino acids. The CDR3, as DNA: TGCGCCAGCAGCCATGAATTTCACAGTGCGCAGCCCCAGCATTTT. This sequence encodes CASSHEFHSAQPQHF.

The V and J genes are TRBV9 and TRBJ2-2; 7 nucleotides match TRBD1. The CDR3 covers 14 residues. V shed 3 bases and J 6 bases; nucleotides not matched to a gene: 5. Germline assignment: CDR1 SGDLS and CDR2 YYNGEE. CDR3 nucleotide sequence: TGTGCCAGCAGCGGGGAGCAGGGGGCCGGGGAGCTGTTTTTT. Its translation is CASSGEQGAGELFF.

J is TRBJ1-2 and V is TRBV2; D unclear. This CDR3 is built from 11 residues. Trimming cost V 5 bases and J 5 bases, with 6 bases left between them. CDR1 SNHLY and CDR2 FYNNEI come from the germline V gene. The CDR3 region is CASSLEYGYTF. The CDR3, as DNA: TGTGCCAGCAGTTTAGAGTATGGCTACACCTTC.

This sequence joins TRBV6-6 and TRBJ2-1; 8 bases agree with TRBD2. Germline CDR1 and CDR2: MNHNY and SVGAGI (reference sequence). The J segment lost 3 bases and the V segment lost 5 bases, leaving 0 bases of the junction unmatched. CDR3 length: 13 residues. DNA of the CDR3: TGTGCCAGCAGTAGCGGGAGCTACAATGAGCAGTTCTTC. Translated, it gives CASSSGSYNEQFF.

The V call is TRBV2, the J call TRBJ1-5; D is unresolved. Germline V gene data show CDR1 as SNHLY and CDR2 as FYNNEI. This CDR3 is built from 15 residues. Trimming left V 0 bases short and J 6 bases short, with 12 bases between. Here the CDR3 reads CASSEAPVSVQPQHF. CDR3 coding DNA: TGTGCCAGCAGTGAAGCTCCGGTTTCTGTTCAGCCCCAGCATTTT.

The chain recombines TRBV7-9 with TRBJ1-6; a possible D gene is TRBD1 (5 bases). There are 14 residues in the CDR3. With 1 base removed from V and 10 bases from J, the gap between germline ends came to 11 bases. The germline CDR1 and CDR2 sequences are SEHNR and FQNEAQ (reference sequence). As DNA, the CDR3 is TGTGCCAGCAGCTTAGGGCAGGGATGGTCACCCCTCCACTTT. Its translation is CASSLGQGWSPLHF.

This chain uses TRBV7-8 with TRBJ2-3; 10 bases fit TRBD2. CDR3 length equals 18 residues. V shed 2 bases, J shed 0 bases, and the junction held 8 bases outside the gene matches. CDR1 and CDR2 from the germline V gene are SGHVS and FQNEAQ. DNA for the CDR3: TGTGCCAGCAGCTTATCTAGCGGGGGTCTTGCTAGCACAGATACGCAGTATTTT. Translated, it gives CASSLSSGGLASTDTQYF.

Concerning this clone: This same CDR3 is encoded by further DNA sequences in the sample. The chain joins TRBV6-5 to TRBJ1-5; unclear D gene. Germline lookup yields CDR1 MNHEY and CDR2 SVGAGI. V was clipped by 6 bases and J by 2 bases, with 11 bases between them. The CDR3 sequence is 14 residues long. The CDR3 protein is CASSTSQGNQPQHF. CDR3 nucleotides: TGTGCCAGCAGCACCAGTCAAGGCAATCAGCCCCAGCATTTT.

This rearrangement joins TRBV29-1 to TRBJ2-2; no clear D gene. The CDR3 spans 13 residues. V lost 5 bases and J 0 bases, leaving 7 bases between the germline ends. Germline V gene lookup returns CDR1 SQVTM and CDR2 ANQGSEA. For the CDR3, the DNA is TGCAGCGTTTACATCGCGAACACCGGGGAGCTGTTTTTT. Translating gives CSVYIANTGELFF.

The rearrangement uses TRBV6-5 and TRBJ2-5, with D tentatively TRBD1 (5 bases). Germline CDR1 reads MNHEY; CDR2 reads SVGAGI. V gave up 6 bases and J gave up 4 bases, with 15 bases separating them. The length of the CDR3 is 14 residues. Here the CDR3 reads CASRMQGRRETQYF. The CDR3 coding sequence is TGTGCCAGCAGAATGCAGGGTCGTCGAGAGACCCAGTACTTC.

This rearrangement joins TRBV5-1 to TRBJ2-5, with D hard to call. The CDR3 runs to 16 residues. Trimming took off 2 bases at V and 4 bases at J, with 18 bases between the two ends. The germline CDR1 and CDR2 sequences are SGHRS and YFSETQ. In nucleotides, the CDR3 is TGCGCCAGCAGCTTCGAGGATCTCGGTGTTACAGAGACCCAGTACTTC. Its protein is CASSFEDLGVTETQYF.

V usage is TRBV6-5 and J usage is TRBJ1-2, with 8 nucleotides matching TRBD1. Germline lookup yields CDR1 MNHEY and CDR2 SVGAGI. Trimming took 2 bases from V and 3 from J; bases not matched to a gene: 5. This CDR3 has 15 residues. DNA of the CDR3: TGTGCCAGCAGTTACCGACAGGGGAAGGACTATGGCTACACCTTC. Its protein product is CASSYRQGKDYGYTF.

The chain uses TRBV15 and TRBJ2-2; the match to TRBD1 covers 8 bases. The CDR3 sequence is 18 residues long. V shed 4 bases and J 8 bases; nucleotides not matched to a gene: 18. Germline V lookup: CDR1 LNHNV, CDR2 YYDKDF (reference sequence). This CDR3 reads CATSISNPSGGRGGELFF. CDR3 nucleotides: TGTGCCACCAGCATATCAAATCCTTCAGGGGGCAGGGGAGGGGAGCTGTTTTTT.

CDR3 DNA: TGTGCCAGCAGTTGGATACCTTTGGGGGGGCCAGGGAATGAGCAGTTCTTC. Translating it yields CASSWIPLGGPGNEQFF. This chain links TRBV27 with TRBJ2-1; tentatively, D is TRBD2 (7 bases). This CDR3 is 17 amino acids long. Trimming took 4 bases from V and 7 from J, leaving 23 bases between them. CDR1 and CDR2 from the germline V gene are MNHEY and SMNVEV (reference sequence).

CDR3 DNA: TGTGCCAGCAGCTTCACTCTTCGGACAGCTGGAAACACCATATATTTT. Protein sequence: CASSFTLRTAGNTIYF. The chain couples TRBV7-9 to TRBJ1-3, with D possibly being TRBD1 (6 bases). V was clipped by 3 bases and J by 2 bases, with 14 bases between them. Germline CDR1 reads SEHNR; CDR2 reads FQNEAQ (reference sequence). CDR3 length: 16 residues.

This clone was picked up one time. The gene calls are TRBV27 and TRBJ1-6, with a tentative D call TRBD1 (6 bases). V lost 7 bases and J 3 bases, leaving 16 bases between the germline ends. The CDR3 is 16 amino acids. CDR1 is MNHEY, CDR2 SMNVEV, per germline (reference sequence). The CDR3: CASNPSTGFYNSPLHF. In DNA form, the CDR3 reads TGTGCCAGCAACCCGTCCACAGGGTTCTATAATTCACCCCTCCACTTT.

The chain is built from TRBV29-1 and TRBJ1-2, with 9 positions matching TRBD1. Germline V gene data show CDR1 as SQVTM and CDR2 as ANQGSEA. Germline trimming cut 7 bases from V and 6 bases from J; bases unmatched to any gene: 6. This CDR3 has 12 residues. The CDR3 DNA reads TGCAGCGGAGGGGACAGGGAAAATGGCTACACCTTC. This encodes CSGGDRENGYTF. Filled out from reference TRBV29-1 and TRBJ1-2, the complete variable domain reads SAVISQKPSRDICQRGTSLTIQCQVDSQVTMMFWYRQQPGQSLTLIATANQGSEATYESGFVIDKFPISRPNLTFSTLTVSNMSPEDSSIYLCSGGDRENGYTFGSGTRLTVV.

The chain employs TRBV7-2 and TRBJ2-3; 10 bases agree with TRBD2. The CDR3 totals 18 residues. In germline, CDR1 is SGHTA, CDR2 FQGNSA. With V trimmed by 5 bases and J by 4 bases, 15 bases remained unmatched. The CDR3: CASSPRGRSGGVADTQYF. The CDR3 DNA follows: TGTGCCAGCAGCCCGCGGGGTAGGAGCGGGGGGGTGGCAGATACGCAGTATTTT.

This clone was seen once. The chain carries TRBV9 and TRBJ1-4; 10 bases agree with TRBD1. V shed 3 bases, J shed 3 bases, and the junction held 5 bases outside the gene matches. The germline CDR1 and CDR2 sequences are SGDLS and YYNGEE. The CDR3 is made up of 16 amino acids. The CDR3, as DNA: TGTGCCAGCAGCGAAAGACAGGGGGCTGCTAATGAAAAACTGTTTTTT. Amino acids: CASSERQGAANEKLFF.

V and J are TRBV6-5 and TRBJ2-1; TRBD1 matches 9 bases. Germline CDR1 and CDR2: MNHEY and SVGAGI. The CDR3 extends over 14 amino acids. V lost 2 bases to trimming and J lost 8 bases; unmatched junction nucleotides: 4. The CDR3 DNA sequence: TGTGCCAGCAGTTACAACAGGGGGCAGGATGAGCAGTTCTTC. Encoded protein: CASSYNRGQDEQFF.